The next 5 T cell receptor beta chains were all read from a single sample in a study of cytotoxic CD8 clonotypes in ibrutinib-treated CLL. Profiled with immunoSEQ multiplex PCR; TCRdb holds only in-frame clones, not every one. The sample holds nearly 15,000 clones, roughly 66% seen once. Here the sequenced sample was PBMCs, taken before ibrutinib treatment. The receptors were gathered from a human donor with chronic lymphocytic leukemia.

As regards this clone: Germline and junction disagree at one end, which may indicate a read error. The gene calls are TRBV18 and TRBJ2-2, with D perhaps matching TRBD2 (5 bases). CDR3 length: 15 residues. The germline gives CDR1 KGHSH, CDR2 LQKENI. Here the CDR3 reads CASSPPSGNTEELFF. The CDR3 DNA sequence: TGTGCCAGCTCCCCGCCGAGCGGCAACACCGAGGAGCTGTTTTTT. The full variable domain, completed using reference TRBV18 and TRBJ2-2, is NAGVMQNPRHLVRRRGQEARLRCSPMKGHSHVYWYRQLPEEGLKFMVYLQKENIIDESGMPKERFSAEFPKEGPSILRIQQVVRGDSAAYFCASSPPSGNTEELFFGEGSRLTVL.

The J gene is TRBJ2-7, the V gene TRBV2; D gene uncertain. Trimming pared 6 bases from V and 4 bases from J, leaving 10 bases between. In germline, CDR1 is SNHLY, CDR2 FYNNEI. The CDR3 has 12 residues. As DNA, the CDR3 is TGTGCCAGCAGAGAGGACCGGTACGAGCAGTACGTC. Translation: CASREDRYEQYV.

This chain joins TRBV7-6 and TRBJ2-2; D is uncertain. The CDR3 runs to 15 residues. Germline CDR1 and CDR2: SGHVS and FNYEAQ. The ends were cut back, 5 bases at V and 0 bases at J, with 10 bases in the middle. The CDR3 DNA sequence: TGTGCCAGCAGCCAGGAGCCCGCGAACACCGGGGAGCTGTTTTTT. Amino acids: CASSQEPANTGELFF.

There are a few counts of this clone. The chain has TRBV5-4 and TRBJ2-1; 8 positions agree with TRBD2. The CDR3 extends over 16 amino acids. The V segment lost 0 bases and the J segment 8 bases; nucleotides outside the gene matches: 10. Germline CDR1 reads SGHNT; CDR2 reads YYREEE (reference sequence). In DNA, the CDR3 is TGTGCCAGCAGCTTGGTTCCCGGGAGGGGGAGCGATGAGCAGTTCTTC. As protein: CASSLVPGRGSDEQFF.

In nucleotides, the CDR3 is TGTGCCAGCAGCCCTAATGACAGGGGAGTCCACGAGCAGTACTTC. This codes for CASSPNDRGVHEQYF. This sequence joins TRBV7-8 and TRBJ2-7; 8 bases match TRBD1. The CDR3 is made up of 15 amino acids. The V gene end was trimmed by 5 bases and the J gene end by 5 bases; junction bases not matched to a gene: 11. Germline lookup yields CDR1 SGHVS and CDR2 FQNEAQ.